This T cell receptor beta chain was recorded in a study of T cell responses to AZD1222 COVID-19 vaccine. Study findings and constraints: Spike-specific TCR breadth and depth rose after two AZD1222 doses.

Profiling relied on immunoSEQ multiplex PCR, and the TCRdb table lists in-frame clones only, not all of them. The sample holds roughly 170,000 clones; roughly nine tenths are singletons and the top ten take about 1.9%. With respect to this clone: The antigen is undetermined.

Germline loops: CDR1 MDHEN, CDR2 SYDVKM. The J segment lost 4 bases and the V segment lost 8 bases, leaving 11 bases of the junction unmatched. The CDR3 is 15 residues long. The TCR comes from an adult in good health. The sequences come from peripheral blood, collected on day 0 of AZD1222 vaccination. The V call is TRBV28, the J call TRBJ1-2; 9 nucleotides line up with TRBD1. Here the CDR3 DNA reads TGTGCCAGCCGTTCGAACAGGGGGCCCCTCTATGGCTACACCTTC. Its translation is CASRSNRGPLYGYTF.